The source of this T cell receptor (beta chain) is a study of blood T cell repertoires in COVID-19. Using immunoSEQ multiplex PCR, the repertoire was profiled, and TCRdb retains in-frame clones only, with some absent. The table has roughly 220,000 clones, approximately 80% seen once; the top ten hold roughly 8%. CDR3 length: 13 residues. V was trimmed by 0 bases and J by 10 bases, leaving 10 bases between them. The V gene's germline CDR1 is LGHNA and CDR2 YNFKEQ. This clonotype originated in a woman older than 75 with COVID-19, enrolled during active disease. V and J are TRBV4-2 and TRBJ2-1, with D unclear. The sample consisted of peripheral blood. The CDR3: CASSQDGQAEQFF. In nucleotides, the CDR3 is TGTGCCAGCAGCCAAGACGGTCAGGCCGAGCAGTTCTTC.